These 18 T cell receptor beta chains were all obtained from the same sample, sequenced in a study of cytomegalovirus exposure and HLA in healthy donors. The PCR ran on 60 Vbeta and 13 Jbeta primers. Produced via immunoSEQ multiplex PCR; TCRdb's table is partial and in-frame only. The data contain about 130,000 clones, over 70% of them singletons. Sequencing was performed on PBMCs. These receptors were obtained from a young man in good health and CMV-seronegative.

The chain joins TRBV5-6 to TRBJ1-5; TRBD1 agrees at 9 bases. This CDR3 contains 18 residues. Germline V gene data show CDR1 as SGHDT and CDR2 as YYEEEE. V was pared by 3 bases and J by 0 bases, with 10 bases of the junction left unmatched. CDR3 amino acids: CASSSTLRDRDSNQPQHF. The CDR3 DNA is TGTGCCAGCAGCTCTACTCTCAGGGACAGGGATAGCAATCAGCCCCAGCATTTT.

The chain has TRBV5-4 and TRBJ1-1; TRBD1 aligns across 8 bases. After removal of 0 bases from V and 7 bases from J, the junction contained 8 bases not matched to a gene. The CDR3 contains 15 residues. Germline V gene lookup returns CDR1 SGHNT and CDR2 YYREEE (reference sequence). For the CDR3, the DNA is TGTGCCAGCAGCTTGGGACAGGGGACCGGCGTTGAAGCTTTCTTT. Protein: CASSLGQGTGVEAFF.

The V gene is TRBV4-3, the J gene TRBJ1-2; 9 bases agree with TRBD1. The CDR3 covers 15 residues. Germline V gene lookup returns CDR1 LGHNA and CDR2 YSLEER. The trim removed 4 bases at V and 4 bases at J, leaving 7 bases unmatched. The CDR3 spells CASSPIRDRAYGYTF. As DNA, the CDR3 is TGCGCCAGCAGCCCTATCCGGGACAGGGCCTATGGCTACACCTTC.

The rearrangement links TRBV27 to TRBJ2-6; TRBD1 matches at 9 bases. This CDR3 is built from 19 residues. Germline V gene sequence: CDR1 MNHEY, CDR2 SMNVEV (reference sequence). V lost 3 bases, J lost 1 base, and 10 bases stayed unmatched. The CDR3 coding sequence is TGTGCCAGCAGTTTCATTACCGGGACAGGGATTTCTGGGGCCAACGTCCTGACTTTC. Translated, it gives CASSFITGTGISGANVLTF.

This clone was detected only a few times. The chain recombines TRBV15 with TRBJ2-7; TRBD2 is a possible D gene (6 bases). From germline, CDR1 is LNHNV and CDR2 YYDKDF (reference sequence). This CDR3 is built from 17 residues. V lost 0 bases and J 3 bases, leaving 18 bases between the germline ends. The chain's CDR3 is CATSRDRAGYFIYEQYF. The CDR3, as DNA: TGTGCCACCAGCAGAGACCGAGCGGGCTACTTCATCTACGAGCAGTACTTC.

V is TRBV6-5 and J is TRBJ2-5, with a weak D call TRBD1 (7 bases). Germline V gene data show CDR1 as MNHEY and CDR2 as SVGAGI. The CDR3 totals 15 residues. The germline V and J ends were trimmed by 0 bases and 11 bases, with 19 bases remaining between them. CDR3 in amino acids: CASSYSEGARGEQYF. The CDR3 nucleotides are TGTGCCAGCAGTTACTCGGAGGGGGCGCGAGGGGAGCAGTACTTC.

The rearrangement uses TRBV7-9 and TRBJ1-5, with 7 positions matching TRBD1. CDR1 is SEHNR, CDR2 FQNEAQ, per germline (reference sequence). V was clipped by 4 bases and J by 2 bases; unmatched bases: 5. The CDR3 loop spans 15 amino acids. The DNA for the CDR3 is TGTGCCAGCAGCTCACAGGGGAAGGGCAATCAGCCCCAGCATTTT. Amino acid sequence: CASSSQGKGNQPQHF.

The V call is TRBV25-1, the J call TRBJ2-1, with 8 nucleotides matching TRBD1. CDR1 is MGHDK, CDR2 SYGVNS, per germline. CDR3 length: 17 residues. The J segment lost 2 bases and the V segment lost 4 bases, leaving 10 bases of the junction unmatched. The CDR3 sequence is CASSGPSRGRTYNEQFF. The DNA of the CDR3 is TGTGCCAGCAGTGGTCCCTCCAGGGGGCGCACCTACAATGAGCAGTTCTTC.

The chain is built from TRBV5-6 and TRBJ1-4; 7 bases fit TRBD1. The CDR3 has 16 residues. Germline V lookup: CDR1 SGHDT, CDR2 YYEEEE. Losses at the gene ends were 4 bases for V and 4 bases for J; bases not matched to a gene: 10. The CDR3 protein is CASSLAGGTVNEKLFF. CDR3 bases: TGTGCCAGCAGCCTTGCTGGGGGGACAGTTAATGAAAAACTGTTTTTT.

V is TRBV5-4 and J is TRBJ1-1, with 9 bases aligning to TRBD1. V shed 5 bases, J shed 3 bases, and the junction held 5 bases outside the gene matches. This CDR3 region has 14 residues. Germline V gene sequence: CDR1 SGHNT, CDR2 YYREEE (reference sequence). The CDR3 reads CASREDRGDTEAFF. The CDR3 nucleotides are TGTGCCAGCAGGGAGGACAGGGGCGACACTGAAGCTTTCTTT.

DNA for the CDR3: TGTGCCAGCAGCTTACTCAGGGGAATGGACACTGAAGCTTTCTTT. Translating it yields CASSLLRGMDTEAFF. The gene calls are TRBV7-2 and TRBJ1-1; possibly TRBD1 for D (6 bases). Germline V gene lookup returns CDR1 SGHTA and CDR2 FQGNSA. CDR3 length equals 15 residues. Between the trimmed V and J ends, which lost 2 bases and 3 bases, there was a span of 13 bases.

V is TRBV9 and J is TRBJ2-3; D gene uncertain. The CDR3 sequence is 13 residues long. Trimming shortened V by 4 bases and J by 0 bases, and 6 bases separated the two germline ends. Germline values: CDR1 SGDLS, CDR2 YYNGEE. The CDR3 DNA sequence: TGTGCCAGCAGCCCCTTGAGCACAGATACGCAGTATTTT. Translating it yields CASSPLSTDTQYF.

This clone has a count of ten or more. This sequence joins TRBV7-2 and TRBJ2-1, with 12 positions matching TRBD2. J was trimmed by 7 bases and V by 5 bases; bases with no gene match: 6. CDR3 length equals 15 residues. Germline assignment: CDR1 SGHTA and CDR2 FQGNSA. The CDR3, as DNA: TGTGCCAGCAGCACACTAGCGGGAGGAACTAATGAGCAGTTCTTC. Its translation is CASSTLAGGTNEQFF.

This clone was detected only a few times. V usage is TRBV5-4 and J usage is TRBJ2-1; TRBD1 agrees at 7 bases. V was pared by 4 bases and J by 4 bases, with 5 bases of the junction left unmatched. Germline CDR1 SGHNT, CDR2 YYREEE (reference sequence). The CDR3 is 14 residues long. The CDR3 bases are TGTGCCAGCAGCATACGGACAGGTTACAATGAGCAGTTCTTC. This translates into CASSIRTGYNEQFF.

This clone showed up just a few times. The DNA of the CDR3 is TGTGCCAGCAGTGAAAGGTCTAGCGGTTCCTACGAGCAGTACTTC. Translation: CASSERSSGSYEQYF. The rearrangement uses TRBV6-1 and TRBJ2-5; 7 positions agree with TRBD2. The closer fit of TRBJ2-7 to the DNA end suggests the J call may be wrong. CDR3 size: 15 residues. Germline V gene data show CDR1 as MNHNS and CDR2 as SASEGT.

The rearrangement joins TRBV5-4 to TRBJ1-6; D is uncertain. This CDR3 spans 12 amino acids. Looked up from germline, CDR1 is SGHNT and CDR2 is YYREEE (reference sequence). Between the trimmed V and J ends, which lost 3 bases and 9 bases, there was a span of 7 bases. The CDR3 loop reads CASSWGVSPLHF. CDR3 bases: TGTGCCAGCAGCTGGGGAGTTTCACCCCTCCACTTT.

The rearrangement joins TRBV19 to TRBJ2-2, with TRBD1 identical over 9 bases. Trimming took 5 bases from V and 1 from J; bases not matched to a gene: 11. The CDR3 spans 18 residues. Looked up from germline, CDR1 is LNHDA and CDR2 is SQIVND (reference sequence). This chain's CDR3 is CASSQRGATGGNTGELFF. The CDR3 nucleotides are TGTGCCAGTAGTCAACGCGGGGCGACAGGGGGGAACACCGGGGAGCTGTTTTTT.

The chain couples TRBV28 to TRBJ1-4; D perhaps matches TRBD1 (5 bases). This CDR3 spans 13 amino acids. The V end was cut by 4 bases, the J end by 14 bases, with 17 bases between. CDR1 MDHEN and CDR2 SYDVKM come from the germline V gene. The CDR3 nucleotides are TGTGCCAGCAGTTCCCGGGGGACCGTGAGGCTGTTTTTT. Its translation is CASSSRGTVRLFF.